What follows is one T cell receptor (beta chain) and its context. Antigen unknown. TCRdb re-analysed the reads in MiXCR, keeping a single row per CDR3 protein. Among approximately 110,000 distinct CDR3 sequences, approximately 30% were seen once, and the ten largest hold roughly 53%. These data originate in a study of T cell repertoires in cytomegalovirus infection. Overall study context: Public signatures in TCR beta pointed to CMV infection and matching HLA type.

Germline-derived CDR1 and CDR2 are MNHEY and SVGEGT. V was shortened by 2 bases and J by 10 bases, with 20 bases between the two germline ends. The CDR3 is 15 amino acids. The chain links TRBV6-2 or TRBV6-3 to TRBJ1-1; D is unclear. The clonotype comes from a human donor in good health (CMV status not recorded). Some clones in this sample may be carry-over from other donors' samples. Sequencing used CD8+ T cells from cultured PBMCs, obtained from culture after CMV antigen stimulation. CDR3 region: CASSYARAASGRAFF. CDR3 nucleotide sequence: TGTGCCAGCAGTTACGCTCGGGCAGCCTCGGGGAGAGCTTTCTTT.